The sequence of this TCR beta chain was determined in a study of glioma-infiltrating T cells after dendritic cell vaccination. As for the study in general: Autologous tumor lysate was loaded overnight onto monocyte-derived dendritic cells grown seven days with IL-4 and GM-CSF.

Concerning this clone: Its antigen is currently unknown.

The assay was immunoSEQ multiplex PCR, and TCRdb's table has in-frame clones only and misses some. This sample has 85,000 to 95,000 clones, with about nine tenths found just once. Regarding the study as a whole: Survival was not directly related to TCR clonality in these patients.

V lost 6 bases to trimming and J lost 4 bases, with 16 bases between them. The germline CDR1 and CDR2 sequences are SEHNR and FQNEAQ (reference sequence). The CDR3 extends over 15 amino acids. Fresh-frozen tumor tissue and more than two years of survival data were available for all. The sequencing used blood, collected before dendritic cell vaccination. The chain uses TRBV7-9 and TRBJ1-3, with D perhaps TRBD1 (6 bases). This clonotype was sampled from a human donor with glioblastoma. The DNA of the CDR3 is TGTGCCAGCAGAGGCGGGGGCATAGCGGGAAACACCATATATTTT. Its translation is CASRGGGIAGNTIYF.